The 24 T cell receptor beta chains below all came from one sample that was sequenced in a study of OX40 agonist ivuxolimab in advanced cancers. The assay was immunoSEQ multiplex PCR, and TCRdb's table has in-frame clones only and misses some. The top ten clones hold under 2% of a sample with about 88,000 clones, around 87% of them seen once. Sequenced material: CD4+ or CD8+ T cells sorted from blood, taken in a trial of the OX40 agonist ivuxolimab. Source of these receptors: an adult with an advanced solid tumor such as melanoma, head and neck, liver or kidney cancer.

The chain has TRBV5-1 and TRBJ2-3; D assignment may be TRBD1 or TRBD2 (5 bases each). Per the germline V gene, CDR1 is SGHRS and CDR2 is YFSETQ. Trimming took 4 bases from V and 3 from J, leaving 18 bases between them. The CDR3 covers 16 residues. As DNA, the CDR3 is TGCGCCAGCAGCCAGGGACCGGCCGGCACAACAGATACGCAGTATTTT. It encodes CASSQGPAGTTDTQYF. The full variable domain, in which reference TRBV5-1 and TRBJ2-3 provide the parts outside the CDR3, is KAGVTQTPRYLIKTRGQQVTLSCSPISGHRSVSWYQQTPGQGLQFLFEYFSETQRNKGNFPGRFSGRQFSNSRSEMNVSTLELGDSALYLCASSQGPAGTTDTQYFGPGTRLTVL.

V gene TRBV11-2 combines with J gene TRBJ1-2, with D perhaps TRBD1 (5 bases). Germline V lookup: CDR1 SGHAT, CDR2 FQNNGV. V was shortened by 1 base and J by 8 bases, with 11 bases between the two germline ends. There are 13 residues in the CDR3. CDR3 sequence (DNA): TGTGCCAGCAGCTTAGCTTCGGGGGGAGGCTACACCTTC. This codes for CASSLASGGGYTF.

This clone was seen only once. V usage is TRBV19 and J usage is TRBJ1-1; 11 positions match TRBD1. CDR3 size: 15 residues. The V gene's germline CDR1 is LNHDA and CDR2 SQIVND (reference sequence). V lost 1 base and J lost 5; bases outside the gene matches: 3. Written as DNA, the CDR3 is TGTGCCAGTAGTATAGCCGGGACAGGGGGGACTGAAGCTTTCTTT. Encoded protein: CASSIAGTGGTEAFF.

The rearrangement joins TRBV20-1 to TRBJ1-1; tentatively, D is TRBD1 (5 bases). There are 11 residues in the CDR3. The germline CDR1 and CDR2 sequences are DFQATT and SNEGSKA (reference sequence). V lost 3 bases and J 7 bases, leaving 9 bases between the germline ends. CDR3 in DNA: TGCAGTGCTAGCTGGGACCTTGAAGCTTTCTTT. This gives the protein CSASWDLEAFF.

This clone was seen only once. This chain links TRBV30 with TRBJ2-5; a possible D gene is TRBD2 (7 bases). CDR1 and CDR2 (germline): GTSNPN, SVGIG (reference sequence). V lost 1 base and J 5 bases, leaving 17 bases between the germline ends. The CDR3 loop spans 15 amino acids. CDR3 coding DNA: TGTGCCTGGAGTGCCTTTGGGGGGGCTACGGAGACCCAGTACTTC. Protein: CAWSAFGGATETQYF.

The chain links TRBV29-1 to TRBJ2-2; D ambiguous. V gave up 3 bases and J gave up 8 bases, with 7 bases separating them. The CDR3 spans 11 residues. The germline V gene encodes CDR1 SQVTM and CDR2 ANQGSEA. CDR3 sequence: CSVELLGELFF. The CDR3 nucleotides read TGCAGCGTTGAGCTCTTGGGGGAGCTGTTTTTT.

This chain connects TRBV7-3 to TRBJ2-7; D may be TRBD1 (5 bases). The germline V gene encodes CDR1 SGHTA and CDR2 FQGTGA. Trimming removed 3 bases at V and 6 bases at J, with 12 bases between. The CDR3 spans 13 residues. CDR3 amino acids: CASSFQGSGEQYF. CDR3 bases: TGTGCCAGCAGCTTCCAGGGTTCCGGCGAGCAGTACTTC.

This chain joins TRBV29-1 and TRBJ1-1; no firm D call. Germline V lookup: CDR1 SQVTM, CDR2 ANQGSEA. Trimming pared 4 bases from V and 11 bases from J, leaving 11 bases between. This CDR3 has 10 residues. The CDR3 nucleotides read TGCAGCGTTGGTAACGTGGGCGCTTTCTTT. As protein: CSVGNVGAFF.

The chain has TRBV6-5 and TRBJ2-7; TRBD1 aligns across 7 bases. Per the germline V gene, CDR1 is MNHEY and CDR2 is SVGAGI. This CDR3 spans 12 amino acids. Germline trimming cut 5 bases from V and 3 bases from J; bases unmatched to any gene: 1. CDR3 loop: CASSRGLYEQYF. DNA of the CDR3: TGTGCCAGCAGTAGGGGGCTCTACGAGCAGTACTTC.

The chain combines TRBV10-1 with TRBJ1-2; 10 bases map to TRBD1. CDR1 is WNHNN and CDR2 is SYGVQD in the germline V gene (reference sequence). Unmatched junction bases numbered 2, after V lost 0 bases and J lost 10 bases. The CDR3 is made up of 13 amino acids. CDR3: CASSESGTGDYTF. The DNA of the CDR3 is TGCGCCAGCAGTGAGTCTGGGACAGGGGACTACACCTTC.

The V gene is TRBV7-8, the J gene TRBJ2-7, with D uncertain. Per germline, CDR1 SGHVS and CDR2 FQNEAQ. This CDR3 comprises 15 residues. The V gene lost 8 bases and the J gene lost 3 bases, with 20 bases spanning the gap. CDR3 DNA sequence: TGTGCCAGCCAGACCCCTCCCGGACCTTACTACGAGCAGTACTTC. The encoded protein is CASQTPPGPYYEQYF. The full variable domain, in which reference TRBV7-8 and TRBJ2-7 provide the parts outside the CDR3, is GAGVSQSPRYKVAKRGQDVALRCDPISGHVSLFWYQQALGQGPEFLTYFQNEAQLDKSGLPSDRFFAERPEGSVSTLKIQRTQQEDSAVYLCASQTPPGPYYEQYFGPGTRLTVT.

The chain has TRBV19 and TRBJ1-2; 8 bases fit TRBD1. The length of the CDR3 is 13 residues. Germline CDR1 reads LNHDA; CDR2 reads SQIVND (reference sequence). Trimming cost V 5 bases and J 7 bases; bases outside gene matches: 6. CDR3 sequence reads: CASSPDRARGYTF. CDR3 sequence (DNA): TGTGCCAGTAGTCCGGACAGGGCCCGTGGCTACACCTTC.

The V gene is TRBV7-2, the J gene TRBJ1-2; 9 bases are shared with TRBD1. After removal of 5 bases from V and 5 bases from J, the junction contained 9 bases not matched to a gene. CDR3 size: 15 residues. Per the germline V gene, CDR1 is SGHTA and CDR2 is FQGNSA. The DNA of the CDR3 is TGTGCCAGCAGCCCTAATTCACAGGGGGCGTATGGCTACACCTTC. Protein: CASSPNSQGAYGYTF.

The rearrangement links TRBV6-1 to TRBJ1-2; a possible D gene is TRBD1 (5 bases). V lost 0 bases to trimming and J lost 4 bases, with 15 bases between them. The CDR3 has 16 residues. The V gene's germline CDR1 is MNHNS and CDR2 SASEGT. CDR3 DNA sequence: TGTGCCAGCAGTGAAGCGGGAGGGACGGCTACCTATGGCTACACCTTC. Its translation: CASSEAGGTATYGYTF.

This chain connects TRBV5-8 to TRBJ2-7; D perhaps matches TRBD2 (6 bases). Germline CDR1 reads SGHTS; CDR2 reads YDEGEE. CDR3 length: 16 amino acids. V was cut by 5 bases and J by 0 bases, with 18 bases left in between. CDR3 sequence reads: CASRPYGLPSSYEQYF. The CDR3 nucleotides are TGTGCCAGCAGACCTTACGGACTACCCAGCTCCTACGAGCAGTACTTC.

The J gene is TRBJ2-7, the V gene TRBV5-4; tentative D call: TRBD1 (6 bases). CDR3 length: 14 residues. V gave up 1 base and J gave up 5 bases, with 13 bases separating them. The germline gives CDR1 SGHNT, CDR2 YYREEE (reference sequence). The CDR3 here is CASSLTGTRNEQYF. In DNA form, the CDR3 reads TGTGCCAGCAGCTTGACCGGGACACGGAACGAGCAGTACTTC. Complete variable domain (other parts from reference TRBV5-4 and TRBJ2-7): ETGVTQSPTHLIKTRGQQVTLRCSSQSGHNTVSWYQQALGQGPQFIFQYYREEENGRGNFPPRFSGLQFPNYSSELNVNALELDDSALYLCASSLTGTRNEQYFGPGTRLTVT.

This chain joins TRBV7-2 and TRBJ1-1; D is undetermined. Germline lookup yields CDR1 SGHTA and CDR2 FQGNSA. There are 14 residues in the CDR3. Trimming cost V 4 bases and J 5 bases, with 14 bases left between them. In DNA, the CDR3 is TGTGCCAGCAGCTCCGCCCCCTTGGGGACTGAAGCTTTCTTT. It is translated as CASSSAPLGTEAFF.

For the CDR3, the DNA is TGTGCCAGCAGCTTAGCGTGGGGACAGGGATCGGATGGCTACACCTTC. This sequence encodes CASSLAWGQGSDGYTF. The J gene is TRBJ1-2, the V gene TRBV7-9, with 9 bases identical to TRBD1. The germline CDR1 and CDR2 sequences are SEHNR and FQNEAQ (reference sequence). The CDR3 is made up of 16 amino acids. J gave up 6 bases and V 0 bases, and 8 bases lay outside the gene matches.

The DNA for the CDR3 is TGTGCTAGTGGTTTGGCCCAAACGGGCGGCACTGAAGCTTTCTTT. It translates to CASGLAQTGGTEAFF. The chain links TRBV12-5 to TRBJ1-1; D gene ambiguous. Per the germline V gene, CDR1 is LGHNT and CDR2 is FRNRAP. The length of the CDR3 is 15 residues. V was trimmed by 1 base and J by 4 bases, leaving 13 bases between them.

V and J are TRBV9 and TRBJ1-1; maybe TRBD1 (5 bases). Between the trimmed V and J ends, which lost 0 bases and 6 bases, there was a span of 9 bases. The CDR3 runs 13 residues. The germline V gene has CDR1 SGDLS and CDR2 YYNGEE. As DNA, the CDR3 is TGTGCCAGCAGCGTAGCCAGGGACGCTGAAGCTTTCTTT. It codes for CASSVARDAEAFF.

V is TRBV6-5 and J is TRBJ2-3; unclear D gene. Between the trimmed V and J ends, which lost 5 bases and 2 bases, there was a span of 8 bases. The length of the CDR3 is 13 residues. Germline assignment: CDR1 MNHEY and CDR2 SVGAGI. The CDR3 protein is CASSRLLTDTQYF. The CDR3 nucleotides are TGTGCCAGCAGTCGTTTACTCACAGATACGCAGTATTTT.

The chain couples TRBV30 to TRBJ2-7, with 7 bases fitting TRBD1. J lost 3 bases, V lost 3 bases, and 2 bases had no gene match. Germline V gene data show CDR1 as GTSNPN and CDR2 as SVGIG (reference sequence). The CDR3 totals 12 residues. The CDR3 sequence: CAWSRQGYEQYF. DNA for the CDR3: TGTGCCTGGAGCAGACAGGGCTACGAGCAGTACTTC.

This clone was observed a few times. This sequence joins TRBV5-4 and TRBJ1-2; no clear D. Trimming removed 7 bases at V and 0 bases at J, with 10 bases between. There are 13 residues in the CDR3. The germline CDR1 and CDR2 sequences are SGHNT and YYREEE (reference sequence). The DNA of the CDR3 is TGTGCCAGCTCGTACGAAGCTAACTATGGCTACACCTTC. Protein sequence: CASSYEANYGYTF.

V gene TRBV19 combines with J gene TRBJ1-1; tentatively, D is TRBD1 (5 bases). V was shortened by 2 bases and J by 5 bases, with 24 bases between the two germline ends. Germline-derived CDR1 and CDR2 are LNHDA and SQIVND (reference sequence). This CDR3 comprises 18 residues. The CDR3 loop reads CASSIPRGVGGAGTEAFF. The CDR3 DNA reads as TGTGCCAGTAGTATACCCCGCGGAGTTGGAGGGGCTGGTACTGAAGCTTTCTTT.